Listed here are 9 T cell receptor beta chains from one sample, sequenced in a study of blood T cell repertoires in COVID-19. Here immunoSEQ multiplex PCR was the method, and the copy in TCRdb shows in-frame clones only, minus some. The sample has roughly 250,000 clones; about 86% are singletons. Material: peripheral blood. The source is a middle-aged man with active or convalescent COVID-19.

The chain combines TRBV5-4 with TRBJ2-5, with D possibly matching TRBD1 (6 bases). V lost 4 bases, J lost 5 bases, and 9 bases lay in between. The CDR3 spans 12 residues. Germline V gene lookup returns CDR1 SGHNT and CDR2 YYREEE (reference sequence). CDR3 coding DNA: TGTGCCAGCAGCCTGGACAGTGAGACCCAGTACTTC. Amino acid sequence: CASSLDSETQYF.

The table lists this clone with a count of one. This chain links TRBV19 with TRBJ2-1, with a possible D match to TRBD1 (6 bases). The CDR3 has 13 amino acids. The germline V gene encodes CDR1 LNHDA and CDR2 SQIVND (reference sequence). V lost 7 bases and J 7 bases, leaving 14 bases between the germline ends. In nucleotides, the CDR3 is TGTGCCAGTAATAGGGGGATTGAGAATGAGCAGTTCTTC. Its translation is CASNRGIENEQFF.

This chain connects TRBV9 to TRBJ2-2, with 14 bases lining up with TRBD2. This CDR3 contains 18 residues. Trimming at V came to 3 bases and at J to 4 bases, leaving 8 bases not matched to a gene. Germline CDR1 and CDR2: SGDLS and YYNGEE. In DNA form, the CDR3 reads TGTGCCAGCAGCGCGCGACTAGCGGGGGGGTCTGGCACCGGGGAGCTGTTTTTT. Amino acid sequence: CASSARLAGGSGTGELFF. The full variable domain, in which reference TRBV9 and TRBJ2-2 provide the parts outside the CDR3, is DSGVTQTPKHLITATGQRVTLRCSPRSGDLSVYWYQQSLDQGLQFLIQYYNGEERAKGNILERFSAQQFPDLHSELNLSSLELGDSALYFCASSARLAGGSGTGELFFGEGSRLTVL.

This clone appeared once. The J gene is TRBJ2-2, the V gene TRBV4-3, with D maybe TRBD2 (6 bases). This CDR3 region has 16 residues. Germline V gene lookup returns CDR1 LGHNA and CDR2 YSLEER. Deletions cut 1 base from V and 6 bases from J, with 15 bases between. The CDR3 here is CASSQVATRWAGELFF. The CDR3 DNA reads TGCGCCAGCAGCCAAGTTGCGACTAGGTGGGCCGGGGAGCTGTTTTTT.

This clone was seen once. The chain combines TRBV9 with TRBJ1-1; D is uncertain. V dropped 0 bases and J dropped 3 bases, with 18 bases sitting between them. CDR1 and CDR2 (germline): SGDLS, YYNGEE. The CDR3 is 17 residues long. The CDR3 region is CASSVGLREAGDTEAFF. The CDR3 bases are TGTGCCAGCAGCGTAGGTCTGCGGGAGGCAGGAGACACTGAAGCTTTCTTT. The whole variable domain, filled in from reference TRBV9 and TRBJ1-1, reads DSGVTQTPKHLITATGQRVTLRCSPRSGDLSVYWYQQSLDQGLQFLIQYYNGEERAKGNILERFSAQQFPDLHSELNLSSLELGDSALYFCASSVGLREAGDTEAFFGQGTRLTVV.

The chain combines TRBV18 with TRBJ1-3, with unresolved D. Trimming took 2 bases from V and 0 from J, leaving 14 bases between them. There are 17 residues in the CDR3. Looked up from germline, CDR1 is KGHSH and CDR2 is LQKENI. The CDR3 DNA reads as TGTGCCAGCTCACCAAGTCTCACAAGCGTCTCTGGAAACACCATATATTTT. Residues: CASSPSLTSVSGNTIYF.

This chain connects TRBV18 to TRBJ1-2; D is unresolved. Per the germline V gene, CDR1 is KGHSH and CDR2 is LQKENI. There are 18 residues in the CDR3. The V end lost 1 base, the J end lost 4 bases, and 22 bases lay between the germline ends. CDR3 DNA: TGTGCCAGCTCACCACTAGGTCCTTCCCCCGACAAGAGCTATGGCTACACCTTC. Protein sequence: CASSPLGPSPDKSYGYTF.

The chain is built from TRBV7-9 and TRBJ1-2; tentative D call: TRBD1 (6 bases). The ends were cut back, 4 bases at V and 4 bases at J, with 13 bases in the middle. The CDR3 is made up of 14 amino acids. The germline CDR1 and CDR2 sequences are SEHNR and FQNEAQ (reference sequence). CDR3 DNA: TGTGCCAGCAGCTCGGACAGCACACGCTATGGCTACACCTTC. Residues: CASSSDSTRYGYTF.

The J gene is TRBJ2-2, the V gene TRBV3-1 (or the pseudogene TRBV3-2); TRBD1 agrees at 7 bases. Germline loops: CDR1 LGHDT, CDR2 YNNKEL (reference sequence). V was pared by 8 bases and J by 5 bases, with 8 bases of the junction left unmatched. The CDR3 contains 14 residues. The CDR3 sequence: CASEKGAQTGELFF. The CDR3 nucleotides read TGTGCCAGCGAGAAGGGGGCCCAAACCGGGGAGCTGTTTTTT.